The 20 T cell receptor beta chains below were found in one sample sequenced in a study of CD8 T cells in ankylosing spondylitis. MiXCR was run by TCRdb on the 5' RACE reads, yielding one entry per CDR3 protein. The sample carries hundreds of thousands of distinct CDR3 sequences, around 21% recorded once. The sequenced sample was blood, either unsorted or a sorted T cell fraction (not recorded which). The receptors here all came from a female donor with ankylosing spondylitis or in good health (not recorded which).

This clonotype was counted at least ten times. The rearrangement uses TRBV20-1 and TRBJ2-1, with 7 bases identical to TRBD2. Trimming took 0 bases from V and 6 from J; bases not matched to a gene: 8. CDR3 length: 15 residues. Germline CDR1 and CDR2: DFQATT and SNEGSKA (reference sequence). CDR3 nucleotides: TGCAGTGCTAGAGATAAGGGGACTACCCTCAATGAGCAGTTCTTC. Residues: CSARDKGTTLNEQFF.

CDR3 sequence (DNA): TGTGCCAGTAGTGGGGGGATGAGGATTGAGGAGCTGTTTTTT. The encoded protein is CASSGGMRIEELFF. This chain links TRBV19 with TRBJ2-2, with a possible D match to TRBD2 (6 bases). Germline lookup yields CDR1 LNHDA and CDR2 SQIVND (reference sequence). The CDR3 is made up of 14 amino acids. V lost 5 bases and J 10 bases, leaving 17 bases between the germline ends.

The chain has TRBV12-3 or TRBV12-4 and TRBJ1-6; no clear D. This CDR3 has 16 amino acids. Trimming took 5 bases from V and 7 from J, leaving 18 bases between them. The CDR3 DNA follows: TGTGCCAGCAGTCCCTCCGAGTGGGTCCCCAATTCACCCCTCCACTTT. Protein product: CASSPSEWVPNSPLHF.

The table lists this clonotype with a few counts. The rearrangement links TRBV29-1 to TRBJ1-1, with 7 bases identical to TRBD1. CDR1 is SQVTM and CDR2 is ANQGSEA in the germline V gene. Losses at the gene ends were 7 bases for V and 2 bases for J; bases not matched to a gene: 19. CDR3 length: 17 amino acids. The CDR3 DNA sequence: TGCAGCGCCGACAGGGCGAGGGGTGTTTTGTCTAACACTGAAGCTTTCTTT. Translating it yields CSADRARGVLSNTEAFF.

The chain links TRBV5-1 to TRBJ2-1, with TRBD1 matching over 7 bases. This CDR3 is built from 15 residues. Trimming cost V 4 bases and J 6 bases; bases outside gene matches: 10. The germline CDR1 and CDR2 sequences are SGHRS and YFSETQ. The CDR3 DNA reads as TGCGCCAGCAGCCCAGGACCGACAGGGATCAATGAGCAGTTCTTC. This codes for CASSPGPTGINEQFF.

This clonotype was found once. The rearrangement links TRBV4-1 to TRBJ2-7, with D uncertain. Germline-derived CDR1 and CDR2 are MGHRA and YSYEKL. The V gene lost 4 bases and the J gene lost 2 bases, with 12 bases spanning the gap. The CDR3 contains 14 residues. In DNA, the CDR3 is TGCGCCAGCAGCCCCTCGTTTGGGGCCTACGAGCAGTACTTC. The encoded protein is CASSPSFGAYEQYF.

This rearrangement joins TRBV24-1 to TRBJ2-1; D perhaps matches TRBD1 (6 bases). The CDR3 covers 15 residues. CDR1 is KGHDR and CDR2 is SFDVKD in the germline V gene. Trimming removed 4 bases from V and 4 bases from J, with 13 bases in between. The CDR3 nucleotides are TGTGCCACCAGTGACCCAGGGGTTCGATACAATGAGCAGTTCTTC. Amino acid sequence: CATSDPGVRYNEQFF.

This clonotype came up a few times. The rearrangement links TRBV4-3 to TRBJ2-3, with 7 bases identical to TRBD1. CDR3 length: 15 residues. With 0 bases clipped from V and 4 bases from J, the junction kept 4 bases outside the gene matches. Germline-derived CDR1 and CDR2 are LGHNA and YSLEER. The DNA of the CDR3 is TGCGCCAGCAGCCAAGAAGGACAGGCTCCAGATACGCAGTATTTT. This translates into CASSQEGQAPDTQYF.

CDR3 nucleotides: TGTGCCAGCATTCCACTGCGGGGGAGTTATGGCTACACCTTC. Translated, it gives CASIPLRGSYGYTF. The chain has TRBV2 and TRBJ1-2, with a weak D call TRBD1 (5 bases). V lost 7 bases and J lost 5, with 17 bases in between. CDR3 length equals 14 residues. Germline V gene data show CDR1 as SNHLY and CDR2 as FYNNEI.

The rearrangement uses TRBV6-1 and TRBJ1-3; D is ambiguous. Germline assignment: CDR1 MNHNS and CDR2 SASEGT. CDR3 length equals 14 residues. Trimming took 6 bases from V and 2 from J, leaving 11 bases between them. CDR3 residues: CASRNKATGNTIYF. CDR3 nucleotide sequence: TGTGCCAGCAGAAATAAGGCTACTGGAAACACCATATATTTT.

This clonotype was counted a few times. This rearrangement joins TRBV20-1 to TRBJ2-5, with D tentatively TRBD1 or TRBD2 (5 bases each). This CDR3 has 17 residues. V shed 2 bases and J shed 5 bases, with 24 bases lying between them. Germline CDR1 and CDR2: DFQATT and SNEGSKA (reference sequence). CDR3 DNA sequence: TGCAGTGCTAGACCCAGGGAGCTACTACCTTCCCAGGAGACCCAGTACTTC. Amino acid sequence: CSARPRELLPSQETQYF.

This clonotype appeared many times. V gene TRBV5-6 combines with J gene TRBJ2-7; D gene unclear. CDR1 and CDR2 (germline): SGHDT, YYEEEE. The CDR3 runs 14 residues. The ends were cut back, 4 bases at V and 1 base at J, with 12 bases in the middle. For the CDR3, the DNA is TGTGCCAGCAGCCTATTAGGTGGATCCTACGAGCAGTACTTC. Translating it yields CASSLLGGSYEQYF.

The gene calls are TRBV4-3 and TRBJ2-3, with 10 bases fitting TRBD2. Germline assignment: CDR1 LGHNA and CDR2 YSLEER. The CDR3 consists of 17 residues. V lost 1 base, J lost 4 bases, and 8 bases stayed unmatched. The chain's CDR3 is CASSQGASGRIADTQYF. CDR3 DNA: TGCGCCAGCAGCCAAGGGGCTAGCGGGAGAATAGCAGATACGCAGTATTTT.

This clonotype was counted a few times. The CDR3 loop is CASNDRTWGEQFF. The CDR3 bases are TGTGCCAGTAATGACAGGACGTGGGGTGAGCAGTTCTTC. This chain links TRBV19 with TRBJ2-1, with D perhaps TRBD1 (6 bases). Trimming cost V 7 bases and J 9 bases, with 16 bases left between them. CDR1 and CDR2 (germline): LNHDA, SQIVND (reference sequence). The CDR3 loop spans 13 amino acids.

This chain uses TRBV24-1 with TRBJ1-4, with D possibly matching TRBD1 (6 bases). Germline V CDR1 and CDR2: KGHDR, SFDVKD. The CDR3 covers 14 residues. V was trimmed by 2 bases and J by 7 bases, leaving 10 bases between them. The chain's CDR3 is CATSDWADSEKLFF. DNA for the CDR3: TGTGCCACCAGTGATTGGGCGGACAGTGAAAAACTGTTTTTT.

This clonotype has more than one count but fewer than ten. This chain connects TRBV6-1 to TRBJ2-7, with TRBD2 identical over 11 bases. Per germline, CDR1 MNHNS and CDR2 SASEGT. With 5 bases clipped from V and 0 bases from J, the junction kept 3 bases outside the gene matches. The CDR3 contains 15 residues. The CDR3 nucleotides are TGTGCCAGCAGTACGACTAGCGGGGTCTCCTACGAGCAGTACTTC. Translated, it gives CASSTTSGVSYEQYF.

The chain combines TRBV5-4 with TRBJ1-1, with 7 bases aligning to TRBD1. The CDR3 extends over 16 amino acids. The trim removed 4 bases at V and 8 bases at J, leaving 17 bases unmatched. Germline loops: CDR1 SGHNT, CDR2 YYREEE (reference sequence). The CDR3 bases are TGTGCCAGCAGCCTGGGGAATGTTCAGGGGGGTACAGAAGCTTTCTTT. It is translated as CASSLGNVQGGTEAFF.

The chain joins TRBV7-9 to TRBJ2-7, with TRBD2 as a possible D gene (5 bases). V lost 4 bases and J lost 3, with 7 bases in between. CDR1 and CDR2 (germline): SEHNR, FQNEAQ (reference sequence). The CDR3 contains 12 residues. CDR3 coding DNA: TGTGCCAGCAGCTACGGAGGCTACGAGCAGTACTTC. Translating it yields CASSYGGYEQYF.

CDR3 nucleotide sequence: TGCAGTGCTAGAGTTCCTAGCGGGGAAGCGGATACGCAGTATTTT. It is translated as CSARVPSGEADTQYF. The V gene is TRBV20-1, the J gene TRBJ2-3, with 9 positions matching TRBD2. J was trimmed by 6 bases and V by 1 base; bases with no gene match: 8. The CDR3 sequence is 15 residues long. The germline V gene encodes CDR1 DFQATT and CDR2 SNEGSKA (reference sequence).

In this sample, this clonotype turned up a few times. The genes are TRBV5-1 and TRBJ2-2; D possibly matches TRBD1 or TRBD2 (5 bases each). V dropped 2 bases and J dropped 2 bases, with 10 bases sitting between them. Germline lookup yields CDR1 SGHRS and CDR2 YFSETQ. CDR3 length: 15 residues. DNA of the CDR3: TGCGCCAGCAGCTTAGAGGGACCTAACACCGGGGAGCTGTTTTTT. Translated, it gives CASSLEGPNTGELFF.